This is a list of T cell receptor beta chains from one sample in a study. TCRdb processed the RT-PCR reads anew with MiXCR; each CDR3 protein has one entry. This table has about 680,000 distinct CDR3 sequences, more than 13% appearing once. The sequenced sample was memory CD4+ T cells from blood. The receptor set was obtained from a female donor in good health, serving as a healthy control. Both conserved end residues are part of each CDR3. Fields, in order: J gene, clone size, V gene, D gene, CDR3 DNA, CDR3 protein. D genes are given only for firm matches. Clone sizes are given selectively: once, few, many, or a class where the clone is expanded.

J gene: TRBJ2-7
clone size: many
V gene: TRBV20-1
D gene: .
CDR3 DNA: TGCAGTGCTAGGGAGAACCCGGGCTACGAGCAGTACTTC
CDR3 protein: CSARENPGYEQYF

J gene: TRBJ2-1
clone size: .
V gene: TRBV5-1
D gene: TRBD2
CDR3 DNA: TGCGCCAGCAGCTCCATCGGGACTAGCGTCACCCATGAGCAGTTCTTC
CDR3 protein: CASSSIGTSVTHEQFF

J gene: TRBJ1-6
clone size: .
V gene: TRBV5-1
D gene: .
CDR3 DNA: TGCGCCAGCAGCTTGACTGACCTCGGCTCACCCCTCCACTTT
CDR3 protein: CASSLTDLGSPLHF

J gene: TRBJ2-2
clone size: few
V gene: TRBV2
D gene: TRBD1
CDR3 DNA: TGTGCCAGCAACATAAGGACAGGGAACACCGGGGAGCTGTTTTTT
CDR3 protein: CASNIRTGNTGELFF

J gene: TRBJ2-3
clone size: .
V gene: TRBV7-7
D gene: TRBD1
CDR3 DNA: TGTGCTAGCAGCACGGGACAGGGAGGGGATACGCAGTATTTT
CDR3 protein: CASSTGQGGDTQYF

J gene: TRBJ2-7
clone size: many
V gene: TRBV29-1
D gene: .
CDR3 DNA: TGCAGCGTGTTGGTACGGGAGTCCCTTGGGGAGCAGTACTTC
CDR3 protein: CSVLVRESLGEQYF

J gene: TRBJ2-3
clone size: many
V gene: TRBV12-3/TRBV12-4
D gene: TRBD2
CDR3 DNA: TGTGCCAGCAGTTGGGGTAGCGGGACCCATACGCAGTATTTT
CDR3 protein: CASSWGSGTHTQYF

J gene: TRBJ2-3
clone size: many
V gene: TRBV11-1
D gene: .
CDR3 DNA: TGTGCCAGCAGCTTACCAGACGGGACGCTAGATACGCAGTATTTT
CDR3 protein: CASSLPDGTLDTQYF

J gene: TRBJ2-7
clone size: many
V gene: TRBV20-1
D gene: TRBD2
CDR3 DNA: TGCAGTGCACCAGCGGGGACGATTTACGAGCAGTACTTC
CDR3 protein: CSAPAGTIYEQYF

J gene: TRBJ2-1
clone size: many
V gene: TRBV10-3
D gene: .
CDR3 DNA: TGTGCCATCAGTGTAGACGGCAATGAGCAGTTCTTC
CDR3 protein: CAISVDGNEQFF

J gene: TRBJ1-5
clone size: .
V gene: TRBV14
D gene: .
CDR3 DNA: TGTGCCAGCAGCCGCTCTCCAAATCAGCCCCAGCATTTT
CDR3 protein: CASSRSPNQPQHF

J gene: TRBJ2-6
clone size: few
V gene: TRBV5-1
D gene: .
CDR3 DNA: TGCGCCAGCAGCCTAGACAAAAGTGGGGCCAACGTCCTGACTTTC
CDR3 protein: CASSLDKSGANVLTF

J gene: TRBJ2-7
clone size: few
V gene: TRBV20-1
D gene: TRBD2
CDR3 DNA: TGCAGTGCTAGAGATCGGGTGGGACTAGCGGGACACGAGCAGTACTTC
CDR3 protein: CSARDRVGLAGHEQYF

J gene: TRBJ2-5
clone size: .
V gene: TRBV5-1
D gene: TRBD1
CDR3 DNA: TGCGCCAGCAGGGTAACAGGGACAGGAGAAGAGACCCAGTACTTC
CDR3 protein: CASRVTGTGEETQYF

J gene: TRBJ2-7
clone size: few
V gene: TRBV20-1
D gene: .
CDR3 DNA: TGCAGTGCAAGCCCGAGTGCGCAAATGGGCGAGCAGTACTTC
CDR3 protein: CSASPSAQMGEQYF

J gene: TRBJ2-3
clone size: few
V gene: TRBV12-3/TRBV12-4
D gene: TRBD2
CDR3 DNA: TGTGCCAGCCAGACTAGCAGCGCAGATACGCAGTATTTT
CDR3 protein: CASQTSSADTQYF

J gene: TRBJ2-1
clone size: .
V gene: TRBV11-3
D gene: TRBD2
CDR3 DNA: TGTGCCAGCAGCGCCGGGCTAGCGGGAGGCTTGGGTGAGCAGTTCTTC
CDR3 protein: CASSAGLAGGLGEQFF

J gene: TRBJ1-5
clone size: .
V gene: TRBV18
D gene: TRBD1
CDR3 DNA: TGTGCCAGCTCATCGATGGACAGGGCTCAGCCCCAGCATTTT
CDR3 protein: CASSSMDRAQPQHF

J gene: TRBJ1-4
clone size: .
V gene: TRBV7-2
D gene: .
CDR3 DNA: TGTGCCAGCAGCCCCCGGGCGGGTCCGGCAACTAATGAAAAACTGTTTTTT
CDR3 protein: CASSPRAGPATNEKLFF

J gene: TRBJ2-3
clone size: many
V gene: TRBV29-1
D gene: TRBD1
CDR3 DNA: TGCAGCGTTGATGACAGGGGGCGGGGCGGGACGACCACAGATACGCAGTATTTT
CDR3 protein: CSVDDRGRGGTTTDTQYF

J gene: TRBJ2-3
clone size: .
V gene: TRBV6-2/TRBV6-3
D gene: TRBD2
CDR3 DNA: TGTGCCAGCAGTATGACTAGCGGGACGCAGTATTTT
CDR3 protein: CASSMTSGTQYF

J gene: TRBJ2-2
clone size: .
V gene: TRBV6-6
D gene: .
CDR3 DNA: TGTGCCAGCAGTCACGCGGCGGGCGTGGGGACCGGGGAGCTGTTTTTT
CDR3 protein: CASSHAAGVGTGELFF

J gene: TRBJ2-7
clone size: .
V gene: TRBV5-4
D gene: TRBD1
CDR3 DNA: TGTGCCAGCAGCCACCGAGGACAGGGCTTTTCCTACGAGCAGTACTTC
CDR3 protein: CASSHRGQGFSYEQYF

J gene: TRBJ2-3
clone size: many
V gene: TRBV7-8
D gene: TRBD2
CDR3 DNA: TGTGCCAGCAGCTTACTAGCGGGGGACACAGATACGCAGTATTTT
CDR3 protein: CASSLLAGDTDTQYF